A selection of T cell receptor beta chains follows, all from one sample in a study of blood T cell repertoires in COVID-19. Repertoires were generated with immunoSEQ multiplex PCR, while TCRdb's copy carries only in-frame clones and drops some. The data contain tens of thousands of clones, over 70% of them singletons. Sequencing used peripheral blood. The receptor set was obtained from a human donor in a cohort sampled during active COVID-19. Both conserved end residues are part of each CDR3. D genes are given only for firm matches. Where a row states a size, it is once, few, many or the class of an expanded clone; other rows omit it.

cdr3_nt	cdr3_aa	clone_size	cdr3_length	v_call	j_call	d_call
TGCGCCAGCAGCCCCGGGACTAGCGGTTACAATGAGCAGTTCTTC	CASSPGTSGYNEQFF	.	15	TRBV5-1	TRBJ2-1	TRBD2
TGTGCCAGCAGCCAAACAGGGGGACGGACTGAAGCTTTCTTT	CASSQTGGRTEAFF	once	14	TRBV3-1/TRBV3-2	TRBJ1-1	TRBD1
TGTGCCATCGGGGGGCGGGGGGGGGCTGGGTATCAGCCCCAGCATTTT	CAIGGRGGAGYQPQHF	.	16	TRBV10-3	TRBJ1-5	.
TGTGCCAGCAGCTGGCTGACAGTGGGATCACCCCTCCACTTT	CASSWLTVGSPLHF	few	14	TRBV7-2	TRBJ1-6	.
TGTGCCAGCAGTGGGGGACAGAGCTCCTACGAGCAGTACTTC	CASSGGQSSYEQYF	few	14	TRBV2	TRBJ2-7	TRBD1
TGTGCCACCAGTGACCTTTGGGGGGGGGCGAATGAGCAGTTCTTC	CATSDLWGGANEQFF	.	15	TRBV24-1	TRBJ2-1	.
TGTGCCAGCAGCTTAGGTAGCTCTAAAGAGACCCAGTACTTC	CASSLGSSKETQYF	.	14	TRBV7-9	TRBJ2-5	.
TGTGCCAGCTCACCCCCCAGTAGCACAGATACGCAGTATTTT	CASSPPSSTDTQYF	.	14	TRBV18	TRBJ2-3	.
TGTGCCAGTAGGATCAGGGGCAAAAACATTCAGTACTTC	CASRIRGKNIQYF	.	13	TRBV19	TRBJ2-4	.
TGTGCCAGCAGCTTAGCCCCGGGACAGGGTGGAACAGATACGCAGTATTTT	CASSLAPGQGGTDTQYF	.	17	TRBV7-6	TRBJ2-3	TRBD1
TGTGCCAGCAGCGTAACAACCGGGACTCAGGGTGAGCAGTTCTTC	CASSVTTGTQGEQFF	few	15	TRBV9	TRBJ2-1	.
TGTGCCAGCACCCAACAGGGGAGAGCTTTCTTT	CASTQQGRAFF	few	11	TRBV6-5	TRBJ1-1	TRBD1
TGTGCCAGCAGTGAGCGGGGGGGTTACAATGAGCAGTTCTTC	CASSERGGYNEQFF	.	14	TRBV6-2/TRBV6-3	TRBJ2-1	TRBD2
TGTGCCAGCAGCCCCACCCTCGGGAGTGGCAATGAGCAGTTCTTC	CASSPTLGSGNEQFF	.	15	TRBV9	TRBJ2-1	.
TGCGCCAGCAGCTTGTACGGGAGGGCCACTGAAGCTTTCTTT	CASSLYGRATEAFF	.	14	TRBV5-1	TRBJ1-1	.
TGCGCCAGCAGCTTGGAAAGGGGTCAGGATGAAAAACTGTTTTTT	CASSLERGQDEKLFF	.	15	TRBV5-1	TRBJ1-4	.
TGTGCCAGCAGCACCCAGGGGGGAAACTCTGGAAACACCATATATTTT	CASSTQGGNSGNTIYF	.	16	TRBV9	TRBJ1-3	TRBD1
TGTGCCAGCAGTGACGGACTAGCGGGACTACAGAATACGCAGTATTTT	CASSDGLAGLQNTQYF	.	16	TRBV2	TRBJ2-3	TRBD2
TGTGCCAGCAGCTTCCCCGCAGGGCGCACAGATACGCAGTATTTT	CASSFPAGRTDTQYF	.	15	TRBV7-9	TRBJ2-3	.
TGTGCCAGCAGCTTAGGGGCCCAGGGTGATGGCTACACCTTC	CASSLGAQGDGYTF	.	14	TRBV7-2	TRBJ1-2	.
TGTGCCAGCAGCCCCGGGACAGTGGGGAGGGAGACCCAGTACTTC	CASSPGTVGRETQYF	.	15	TRBV7-2	TRBJ2-5	.
TGTGCCAGCAGCCAAGAAGGTGGCGGGGGGCCGGATACGCAGTATTTT	CASSQEGGGGPDTQYF	few	16	TRBV4-2	TRBJ2-3	TRBD2
TGCGCCAGCAACCCGGGACAGGGGATCTCTGGGGCCAACGTCCTGACTTTC	CASNPGQGISGANVLTF	.	17	TRBV5-1	TRBJ2-6	TRBD1
TGTGCCAGCAGCACCCGGGACAGGGGTGGCTACACCTTC	CASSTRDRGGYTF	.	13	TRBV7-9	TRBJ1-2	TRBD1
TGTGCCAGTAGCCTGACAGGGTACGGCTACACCTTC	CASSLTGYGYTF	.	12	TRBV19	TRBJ1-2	TRBD1
TGCGCCAGCAGTCCCGACGCAGGGGCTAATGAAAAACTGTTTTTT	CASSPDAGANEKLFF	.	15	TRBV5-1	TRBJ1-4	.
TGTGCCAGCTCACCACAAGGACAGGGCGTCTACGAGCAGTACTTC	CASSPQGQGVYEQYF	.	15	TRBV18	TRBJ2-7	TRBD1
TGTGCCAGCAGCTTAAATACGGCAGGGCCCAACACTGAAGCTTTCTTT	CASSLNTAGPNTEAFF	.	16	TRBV7-6	TRBJ1-1	.
TGTGCCAGCAGCTTAGGGCAGGCCTTCGGAAACACCATATATTTT	CASSLGQAFGNTIYF	.	15	TRBV7-8	TRBJ1-3	.
TGCGCCAGCAGCTTGACAGGGGTCGCTGATACGCAGTATTTT	CASSLTGVADTQYF	.	14	TRBV5-1	TRBJ2-3	TRBD1
TGCGCCAGCAGTCAATCCGGAGACTCCTACGAGCAGTACTTC	CASSQSGDSYEQYF	.	14	TRBV23-1	TRBJ2-7	.
TGTGCCAGCAGCCCCCCTAGCGGGGCCCGACCGGATACGCAGTATTTT	CASSPPSGARPDTQYF	.	16	TRBV28	TRBJ2-3	TRBD2
TGTGCCAGCAGCTCCCCCTTCGAGCGGGAGGGCCGCCAAGAGACCCAGTACTTC	CASSSPFEREGRQETQYF	.	18	TRBV7-9	TRBJ2-5	TRBD2
TGTGCCAGCAGTGAGGGGGGTACATATGGCTACACCTTC	CASSEGGTYGYTF	.	13	TRBV6-1	TRBJ1-2	.
TGTGCCTGGAGTGCCGACCCTAGCAACACTGAAGCTTTCTTT	CAWSADPSNTEAFF	.	14	TRBV30	TRBJ1-1	.
TGTGCCAGTAGGGGGACAGGGCTATATGGCTACACCTTC	CASRGTGLYGYTF	.	13	TRBV19	TRBJ1-2	TRBD1
TGTGCCACCAGCAGATCCTACACAGGGTATGCGGGCAATCAGCCCCAGCATTTT	CATSRSYTGYAGNQPQHF	.	18	TRBV15	TRBJ1-5	.
TGCGCCAGCACTCTCCTAGCGGGGGGCCAAGAGACCCAGTACTTC	CASTLLAGGQETQYF	.	15	TRBV5-1	TRBJ2-5	TRBD2
TGTGCCAGCAGAGAGAGCGGGAGTAAGAATGAGCAGTTCTTC	CASRESGSKNEQFF	.	14	TRBV6-5	TRBJ2-1	TRBD2
TGCGCCAGCAGCTTGAGTCCCAGCTACGAGCAGTACTTC	CASSLSPSYEQYF	.	13	TRBV5-1	TRBJ2-7	.